Here is one TCR beta chain with its context. CDR1 is SGHRS, CDR2 YFSETQ, per germline. The germline V and J ends were trimmed by 3 bases and 3 bases, with 9 bases remaining between them. CDR3 size: 13 residues. The data stem from a study of blood T cell repertoires in COVID-19. The method was immunoSEQ multiplex PCR; TCRdb's version includes in-frame clones alone and lacks a portion of them. The table shows over 35,000 clones, with about four fifths occurring only once. The receptor was derived from a man aged 35-49 years with active or convalescent COVID-19. The chain carries TRBV5-1 and TRBJ1-1; the D is unclear. Sequences were obtained from peripheral blood. CDR3 coding DNA: TGCGCCAGCAGCTCGAACGGGTACACTGAAGCTTTCTTT. It encodes CASSSNGYTEAFF.